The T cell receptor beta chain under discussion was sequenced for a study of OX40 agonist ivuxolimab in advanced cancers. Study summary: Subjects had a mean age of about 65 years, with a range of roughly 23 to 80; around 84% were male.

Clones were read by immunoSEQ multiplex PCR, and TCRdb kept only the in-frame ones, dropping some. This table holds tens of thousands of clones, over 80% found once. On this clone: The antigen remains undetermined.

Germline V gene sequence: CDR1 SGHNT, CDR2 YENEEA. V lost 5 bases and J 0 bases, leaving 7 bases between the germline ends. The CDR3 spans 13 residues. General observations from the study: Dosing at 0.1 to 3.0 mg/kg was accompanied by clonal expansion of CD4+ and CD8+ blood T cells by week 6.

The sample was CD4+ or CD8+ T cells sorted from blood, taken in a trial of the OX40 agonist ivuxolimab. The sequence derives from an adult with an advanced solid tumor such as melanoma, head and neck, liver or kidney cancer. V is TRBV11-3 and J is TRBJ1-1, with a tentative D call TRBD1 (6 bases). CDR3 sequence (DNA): TGTGCCAGCAGCCGGACAGTGAACACTGAAGCTTTCTTT. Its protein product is CASSRTVNTEAFF. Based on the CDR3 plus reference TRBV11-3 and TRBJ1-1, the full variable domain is EAGVVQSPRYKIIEKKQPVAFWCNPISGHNTLYWYLQNLGQGPELLIRYENEEAVDDSQLPKDRFSAERLKGVDSTLKIQPAELGDSAVYLCASSRTVNTEAFFGQGTRLTVV.